This T cell receptor (beta chain) was found in a study of control samples from healthy donors and cancer patients. The germline gives CDR1 SGHTA, CDR2 FQGNSA. The CDR3 is 17 amino acids. Trimming cost V 4 bases and J 3 bases; bases outside gene matches: 9. The table came from immunoSEQ multiplex PCR; TCRdb's copy has only in-frame clones and leaves some out. The sample shows some 130,000 clones, 75% to 95% of them seen only once. What was sequenced was blood. This chain connects TRBV7-2 to TRBJ2-2; 9 bases map to TRBD2. The receptor's source is a man in his late teens or twenties in good health. The CDR3 DNA follows: TGTGCCAGCAGCTACCTGACCGGGACTAGCTACACCGGGGAGCTGTTTTTT. Amino acid sequence: CASSYLTGTSYTGELFF.